This T cell receptor beta chain originates from a study of response to subunit inactivated influenza vaccine. Points from the study as a whole: The authors suggested that few new T cells are recruited per seasonal influenza vaccination.

Notes on this clonotype: Its antigen is undetermined.

TCRdb passed the RT-PCR reads through MiXCR, listing each CDR3 protein once. The sample includes some 850,000 distinct CDR3 sequences, about a fifth of them seen just once. Germline V lookup: CDR1 MNHEY, CDR2 SMNVEV (reference sequence). This CDR3 is built from 15 residues. The ends lost 3 bases at V and 5 bases at J; junction bases unmatched: 7. This sequence was found in a man between 45 and 60 years old who received an inactivated influenza vaccine. Sequenced material: PBMCs from blood, taken around 5 days after vaccination. The chain employs TRBV27 and TRBJ2-7; 10 nucleotides agree with TRBD2. The CDR3 protein is CASSFNSGRSNEQYF. CDR3 coding DNA: TGTGCCAGCAGTTTCAATAGCGGGAGGTCCAACGAGCAGTACTTC.